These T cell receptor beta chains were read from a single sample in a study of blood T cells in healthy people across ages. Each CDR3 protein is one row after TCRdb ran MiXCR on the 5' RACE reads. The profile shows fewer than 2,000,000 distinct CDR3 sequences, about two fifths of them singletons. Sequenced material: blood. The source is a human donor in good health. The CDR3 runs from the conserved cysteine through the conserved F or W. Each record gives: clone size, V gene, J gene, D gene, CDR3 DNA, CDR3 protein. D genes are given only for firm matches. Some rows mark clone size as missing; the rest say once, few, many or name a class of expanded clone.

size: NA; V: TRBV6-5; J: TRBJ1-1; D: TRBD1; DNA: TGTGCCAGCAGCGAACACAGGGGTGGCACTGAAGCTTTCTTT; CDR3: CASSEHRGGTEAFF
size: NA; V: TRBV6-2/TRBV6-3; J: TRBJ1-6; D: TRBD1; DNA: TGTGCCAGCAGTTACTCGATGCCGGGACAGAATAATTCACCCCTCCACTTT; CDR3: CASSYSMPGQNNSPLHF
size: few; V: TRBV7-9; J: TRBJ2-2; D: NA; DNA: TGTGCCAGTAGCCCGACCGGGACCCAGGAGCTGTTTTTT; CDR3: CASSPTGTQELFF
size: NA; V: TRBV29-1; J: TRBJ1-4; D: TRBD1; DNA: TGCAGCGCCAGTTCGACAGGGGGTAATGAAAAACTGTTTTTT; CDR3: CSASSTGGNEKLFF
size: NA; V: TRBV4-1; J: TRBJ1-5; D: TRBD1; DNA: TGCGCCAGCAGCAAGGGACAGGGTTCTCAGCCCCAGCATTTT; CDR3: CASSKGQGSQPQHF
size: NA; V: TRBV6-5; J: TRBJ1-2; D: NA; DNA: TGTGCCAGCAGACAGAGATCCGGGGGCTACACCTTC; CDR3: CASRQRSGGYTF
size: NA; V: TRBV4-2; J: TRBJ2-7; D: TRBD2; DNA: TGTGCCAGCAGCCAAGAATTTAGCGGGGCCTACGAGCAGTACTTC; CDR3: CASSQEFSGAYEQYF
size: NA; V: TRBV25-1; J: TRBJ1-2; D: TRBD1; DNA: TGTGCCAGCAGTGCCCTGGGACAGACTAACTATGGCTACACCTTC; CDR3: CASSALGQTNYGYTF
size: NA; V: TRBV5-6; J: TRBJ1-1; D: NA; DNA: TGTGCCAGCAGCTTCGGGGAGACAGGAGCTTTCTTT; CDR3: CASSFGETGAFF
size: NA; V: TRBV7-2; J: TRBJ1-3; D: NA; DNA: TGTGCCAGCCTAGTCGAGGGGCGGATGAACACCATATATTTT; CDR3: CASLVEGRMNTIYF
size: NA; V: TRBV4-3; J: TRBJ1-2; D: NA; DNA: TGCGCCAGCAGTCCCTACGGGTGGGGCTATGGCTACACCTTC; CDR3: CASSPYGWGYGYTF
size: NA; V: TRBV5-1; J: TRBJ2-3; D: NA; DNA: TGCGCCAGCAGAGAGCAGGGAGACACAGATACGCAGTATTTT; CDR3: CASREQGDTDTQYF
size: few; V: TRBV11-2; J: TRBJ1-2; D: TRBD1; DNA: TGTGCCAGCAGCTCAGGGGGGCCTTTTAACTATGGCTACACCTTC; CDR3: CASSSGGPFNYGYTF
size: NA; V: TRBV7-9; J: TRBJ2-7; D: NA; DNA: TGTGCCAGCAGCCCTGATACAGGTTCCAGCTCCTACGAGCAGTACTTC; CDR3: CASSPDTGSSSYEQYF
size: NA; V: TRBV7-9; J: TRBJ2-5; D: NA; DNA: TGTGCCAGCAGCTTATTTGAGGAGGGGGAGACCCAGTACTTC; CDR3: CASSLFEEGETQYF
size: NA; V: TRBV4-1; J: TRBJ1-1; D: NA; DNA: TGCGCCAGCAGCCAAGATCGGAGGTCAGGTATGAACACTGAAGCTTTCTTT; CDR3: CASSQDRRSGMNTEAFF
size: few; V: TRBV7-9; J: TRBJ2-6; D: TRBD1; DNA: TGTGCCAGCAGCTTTTGGACAGGAACTCTCTCTGGGGCCAACGTCCTGACTTTC; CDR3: CASSFWTGTLSGANVLTF
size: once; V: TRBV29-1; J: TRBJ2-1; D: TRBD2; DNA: TGCAGCGTTGAACCGGGGGGGAATGGGGATGAGCAGTTCTTC; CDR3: CSVEPGGNGDEQFF
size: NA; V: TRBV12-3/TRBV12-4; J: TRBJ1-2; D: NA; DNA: TGTGCCAGTAAACCGGGACGGAGCTATGGCTACACCTTC; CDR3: CASKPGRSYGYTF
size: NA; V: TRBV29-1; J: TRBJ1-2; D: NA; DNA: TGCAGCGTGAACTACAAGGGTGGCTACACCTTC; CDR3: CSVNYKGGYTF
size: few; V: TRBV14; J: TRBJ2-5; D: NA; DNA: TGTGCCAGCAGCCAAGATCCGACAGGGAGGGAGACCCAGTACTTC; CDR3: CASSQDPTGRETQYF
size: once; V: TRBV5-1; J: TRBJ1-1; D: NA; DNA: TGCGCCAGCAGCTTGGTCGTAAAGGCCACTGAAGCTTTCTTT; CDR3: CASSLVVKATEAFF
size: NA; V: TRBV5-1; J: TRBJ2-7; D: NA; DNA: TGCGCCAGCAGCTGGGGGTCCCAGGGGAACGAGCAGTACTTC; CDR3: CASSWGSQGNEQYF
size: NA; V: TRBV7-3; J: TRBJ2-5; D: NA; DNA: TGTGCCAGCAGCCCCTCCCCTCGAGGAGAGACCCAGTACTTC; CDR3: CASSPSPRGETQYF
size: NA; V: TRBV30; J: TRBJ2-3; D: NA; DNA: TGTGCCTGGGTAAGGGGAGATACGCAGTATTTT; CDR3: CAWVRGDTQYF
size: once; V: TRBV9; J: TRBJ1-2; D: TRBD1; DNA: TGTGCCAGCAGCGAGGGACAGCTAAACTATGGCTACACCTTC; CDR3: CASSEGQLNYGYTF
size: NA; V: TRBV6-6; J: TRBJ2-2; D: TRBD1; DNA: TGTGCCAGCAGTTTTGACAGGGGGAAAACCGGGGAGCTGTTTTTT; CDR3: CASSFDRGKTGELFF
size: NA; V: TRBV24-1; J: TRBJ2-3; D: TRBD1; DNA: TGTGCCACCAAAGGACAGGGGGCGTATACGCAGTATTTT; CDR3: CATKGQGAYTQYF
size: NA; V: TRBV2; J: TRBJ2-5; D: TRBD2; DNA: TGTGCCAGCAGTGAAGCTACTAGCGGGGGGAAAGAGACCCAGTACTTC; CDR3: CASSEATSGGKETQYF
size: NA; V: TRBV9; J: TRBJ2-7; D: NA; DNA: TGTGCCAGCAGCCCCGGAGGAGGTTCCAACGAGCAGTACTTC; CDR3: CASSPGGGSNEQYF
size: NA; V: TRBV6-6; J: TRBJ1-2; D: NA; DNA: TGTGCCAGCAGTTACTCTAAAGGAAGCTATGGCTACACCTTC; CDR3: CASSYSKGSYGYTF
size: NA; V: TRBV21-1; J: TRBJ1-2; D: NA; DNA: TGTGCCAGCAGCAAAGAGGGGGCACGGAGGGGCTACACCTTC; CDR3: CASSKEGARRGYTF
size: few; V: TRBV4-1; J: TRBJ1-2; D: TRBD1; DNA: TGCGCCAGCAGCCAACCTTGGGACAGTACTAACTATGGCTACACCTTC; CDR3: CASSQPWDSTNYGYTF
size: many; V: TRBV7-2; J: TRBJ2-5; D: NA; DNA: TGTGCCAGCAGCTCAAGGGTCGGCGAGACCCAGTACTTC; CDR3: CASSSRVGETQYF
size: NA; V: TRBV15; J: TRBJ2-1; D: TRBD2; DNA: TGTGCCACCAGCAGAGTCGGCCTGGCGGGGGGCCCTTACAATGAGCAGTTCTTC; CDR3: CATSRVGLAGGPYNEQFF
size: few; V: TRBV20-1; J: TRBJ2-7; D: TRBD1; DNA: TGCAGTGCTAGACCCGGGACAGGCTACGAGCAGTACTTC; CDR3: CSARPGTGYEQYF
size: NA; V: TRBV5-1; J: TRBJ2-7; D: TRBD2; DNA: TGCGCCAGCAGCTTGGGTGGGCTAGCGGGGGGCGTCTCCTACGAGCAGTACTTC; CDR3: CASSLGGLAGGVSYEQYF
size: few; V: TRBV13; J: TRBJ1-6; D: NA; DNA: TGTGCCAGCAGCCGATGGGGGGCGTCAAGCTCCTATAATTCACCCCTCCACTTT; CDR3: CASSRWGASSSYNSPLHF
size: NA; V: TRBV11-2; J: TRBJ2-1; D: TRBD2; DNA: TGTGCCAGCAGCCGACCCCCACGCGGGGGGTACAATGAGCAGTTCTTC; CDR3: CASSRPPRGGYNEQFF
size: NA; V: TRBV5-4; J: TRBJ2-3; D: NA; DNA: TGTGCCCTCTCAAGGGACTGGCGCACAGATACGCAGTATTTT; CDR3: CALSRDWRTDTQYF
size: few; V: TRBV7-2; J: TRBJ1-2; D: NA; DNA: TGTGCCGGCAGCCTAGCTATTGAGCAGAGGGGCTACACCTTC; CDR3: CAGSLAIEQRGYTF
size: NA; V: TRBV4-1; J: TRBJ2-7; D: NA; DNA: TGCGCCAGCAGCCAAGTCTCACCGGAAACCCCCAGTTTGGCCTACGAGCAGTACTTC; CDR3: CASSQVSPETPSLAYEQYF
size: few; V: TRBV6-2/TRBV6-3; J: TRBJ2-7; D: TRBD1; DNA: TGTGCCACCACGGACAGGTCCTCCTACGAGCAGTACTTC; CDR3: CATTDRSSYEQYF
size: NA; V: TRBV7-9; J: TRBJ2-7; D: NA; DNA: TGTGCCAGCAGCTTAGCAGGGTTCCCCTACGAGCAGTACTTC; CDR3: CASSLAGFPYEQYF
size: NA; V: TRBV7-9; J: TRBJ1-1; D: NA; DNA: TGTGCCAGCAGCTCGGAGAAGGGTTTGGGATCTGCTTTCTTT; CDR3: CASSSEKGLGSAFF